This T cell receptor (beta chain) was profiled in a study of T-cell memory formation after mild COVID-19. This clonotype appeared a few times. What it recognizes is unknown. Trimming stripped 7 bases from V and 3 bases from J, with 19 bases between. CDR3 length: 16 residues. TCRdb fed the 5' RACE reads into MiXCR, producing one record per CDR3 protein. The profile covers some 300,000 distinct CDR3 sequences, with approximately 22% appearing a single time and around 23% taken by the ten largest. Study outcomes and limitations: Among clones peaking at day 37 in the second wave, SARS-CoV-2 specificity remained unconfirmed. Clones contracting across day 15 to 85 had a balanced CD4/CD8 profile; later expanding clones leaned CD4+.

The source material was PBMCs or a T cell subset sorted from them (not recorded which). This clonotype was obtained from a man between 18 and 35 years old who had mild COVID-19 (a few samples of this study predate the infection). Cell type and time point are not known. The V gene is TRBV12-3 or TRBV12-4, the J gene TRBJ2-4; a possible D gene is TRBD1 (5 bases). The CDR3 coding sequence is TGTGCCAGCACCCTATCAGGGCAGGCCGGCAAAAACATTCAGTACTTC. It translates to CASTLSGQAGKNIQYF.